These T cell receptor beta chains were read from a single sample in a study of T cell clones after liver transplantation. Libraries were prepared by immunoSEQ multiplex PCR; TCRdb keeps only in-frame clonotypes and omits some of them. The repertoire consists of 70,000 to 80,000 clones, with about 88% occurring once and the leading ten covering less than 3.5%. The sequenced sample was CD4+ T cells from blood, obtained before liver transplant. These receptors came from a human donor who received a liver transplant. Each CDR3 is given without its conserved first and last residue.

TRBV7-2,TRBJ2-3,ASSLGVVATDTQY
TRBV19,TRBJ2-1,ASSIAGTTIYNEQF
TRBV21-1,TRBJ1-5,ASRIGTAGTYQPQH
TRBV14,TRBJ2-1,ASSQEGRLAGEWANEQF
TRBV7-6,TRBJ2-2,ASSVGQGNTGELF
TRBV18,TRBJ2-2,ASSRTGLQTVNTGELF
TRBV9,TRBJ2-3,ASSMLSGRNTDTQY
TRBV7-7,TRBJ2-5,ASSSTGGNAQY
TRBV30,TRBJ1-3,AWSAGGGGNTIY
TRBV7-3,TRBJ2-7,ASSLTGRIYEQY
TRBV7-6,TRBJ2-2,ASSLVRRGNTGELF
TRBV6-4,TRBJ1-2,ASSLRQGGNYGYT
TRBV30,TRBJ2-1,AWSGTTLSYNEQF
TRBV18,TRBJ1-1,ASSPPKGMGTTEAF
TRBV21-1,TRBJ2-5,ASSSRQDHQETQY
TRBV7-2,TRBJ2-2,ASSWRGPGELF
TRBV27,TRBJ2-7,ASSLSQGSGYEQY
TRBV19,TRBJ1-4,ASSPDMTGGEKLF
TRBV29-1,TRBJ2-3,SVEGLAGYTDTQY
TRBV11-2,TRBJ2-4,ASSLEWGALGIQY
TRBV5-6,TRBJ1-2,ASSRDRGFYGYT
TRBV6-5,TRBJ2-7,ASSYRGEQY
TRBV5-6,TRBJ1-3,ASSGTDSGNTIY
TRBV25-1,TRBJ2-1,ASSEVAGTSNEQF
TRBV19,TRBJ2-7,ASSITGQGSEQY
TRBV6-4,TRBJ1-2,ASSDHSNRDRGSIANYGYT
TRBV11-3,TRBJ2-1,ASSYDPGGLEQF
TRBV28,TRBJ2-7,ASSFPGTGAGEQY
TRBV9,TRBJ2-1,ASSVGQGTYNEQF
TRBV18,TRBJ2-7,ASSPQGQSSGEQY
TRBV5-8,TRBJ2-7,ASSLGFTSGYEQY
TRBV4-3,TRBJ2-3,ASSQQRGGTDTQY
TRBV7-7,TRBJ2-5,ASSLDTGATQY
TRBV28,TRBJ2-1,ASSLLGLGGYNEQF
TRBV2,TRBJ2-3,ASSERQPTQY
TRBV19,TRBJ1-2,ASSIRGPRYGYT
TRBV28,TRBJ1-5,ASGQGDFKSQH
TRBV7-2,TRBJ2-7,ASRRQGSYEQY
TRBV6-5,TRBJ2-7,ASRRGQVSYEQY
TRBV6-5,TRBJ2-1,ASTGRTSGDNEQF
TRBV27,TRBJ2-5,ASSFGGWSETQY
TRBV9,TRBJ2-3,ASSPLLAGGGPSTDTQY
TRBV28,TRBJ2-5,ASRTTGGETQY
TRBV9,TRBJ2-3,ASSPREGEADTQY
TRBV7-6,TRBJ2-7,ASSPNYPAYEQY
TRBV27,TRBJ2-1,ASSRQGLDGYNEQF